The entry below describes one T cell receptor (beta chain). The CDR3 contains 14 residues. The V gene lost 1 base and the J gene lost 1 base, with 8 bases spanning the gap. In germline, CDR1 is GTSNPN, CDR2 SVGIG (reference sequence). The data originate from a study of blood T cell repertoires in COVID-19. As processed by the authors: Amplification of reference gene primers provided the estimated nucleated cell counts. This table comes from immunoSEQ multiplex PCR, and its TCRdb copy is limited to in-frame clones, with some not included. V, J and clone size are those of that table, while D and trimming were read from the DNA. The table shows 130,000 or so clones, with about 86% occurring only once.

Sequencing was performed on peripheral blood. The TCR sequence derives from an elderly woman with acute or convalescent COVID-19. The chain combines TRBV30 with TRBJ1-5; D not resolved. The CDR3, as DNA: TGTGCCTGGAGTGACCGGGGAAGCAATCAGCCCCAGCATTTT. Its translation is CAWSDRGSNQPQHF.